This record looks at one TCR beta chain sequence and its context. This CDR3 has 16 amino acids. V lost 3 bases and J lost 7; bases outside the gene matches: 8. Germline CDR1 and CDR2: MNHEY and SVGEGT. Sequencing was performed with immunoSEQ multiplex PCR; in TCRdb, only in-frame clones are kept and a portion is missing. The repertoire has 300,000 to 350,000 clones, 70% to 90% of them found once; the top ten carry around 11%. Treatment in this sample: around 19 received Ad26.COV2.S at low or high dose, single or two shots; 5 received placebo; per-sample allocation not given. The samples were gathered on day 63 after the first injection of vaccine or placebo. This entry is derived from a study of Ad26.COV2.S vaccination and SARS-CoV-2 variants.

The material was peripheral blood, obtained in a trial of Ad26.COV2.S vaccine versus placebo. The sequence came from a person aged 18-60 years who received the Ad26.COV2.S COVID-19 vaccine or a placebo. This rearrangement joins TRBV6-2 or TRBV6-3 to TRBJ2-1, with 11 bases aligning to TRBD2. CDR3 DNA sequence: TGTGCCAGCAGTTATTTTAGCGGGGGGGCCGAGAATGAGCAGTTCTTC. Translation gives CASSYFSGGAENEQFF.